This T cell receptor (beta chain) was identified in a study of shared clonotypes between healthy human individuals. Points from the study as a whole: Several donors shared around 5% of their naive CD4 clonotypes. Generation probabilities of non-shared clonotypes were lower (relative to those shared by all four donors).

Germline-derived CDR1 and CDR2 are SGHTS and YDEGEE. Trimming left V 4 bases short and J 0 bases short, with 14 bases between. This CDR3 has 16 residues. In the study's own analysis: Filtering of immunoSEQ junctional sequences could not match full-length read filtering. Using immunoSEQ multiplex PCR, the repertoire was profiled, and TCRdb retains in-frame clones only, with some absent. That table supplies the V and J calls and clone size; D and trimming were determined from the DNA. The repertoire has 800,000 to 950,000 clones, about 96% of them found once; the top ten carry roughly 0.23%. Regarding this clone: Antigen specificity is unknown.

Terminally differentiated effector memory CD45RA+ cells were excluded by CCR7 positive selection of CD45RO-negative cells. The rearrangement joins TRBV5-8 to TRBJ2-1; no definite D call. The source of this sequence is a man aged 25 to 40 in good health. The material sequenced was naive CD8+ T cells sorted from blood. DNA for the CDR3: TGTGCCAGCAGCATCGAGAAGGTCGGCTCCTACAATGAGCAGTTCTTC. Translated: CASSIEKVGSYNEQFF.